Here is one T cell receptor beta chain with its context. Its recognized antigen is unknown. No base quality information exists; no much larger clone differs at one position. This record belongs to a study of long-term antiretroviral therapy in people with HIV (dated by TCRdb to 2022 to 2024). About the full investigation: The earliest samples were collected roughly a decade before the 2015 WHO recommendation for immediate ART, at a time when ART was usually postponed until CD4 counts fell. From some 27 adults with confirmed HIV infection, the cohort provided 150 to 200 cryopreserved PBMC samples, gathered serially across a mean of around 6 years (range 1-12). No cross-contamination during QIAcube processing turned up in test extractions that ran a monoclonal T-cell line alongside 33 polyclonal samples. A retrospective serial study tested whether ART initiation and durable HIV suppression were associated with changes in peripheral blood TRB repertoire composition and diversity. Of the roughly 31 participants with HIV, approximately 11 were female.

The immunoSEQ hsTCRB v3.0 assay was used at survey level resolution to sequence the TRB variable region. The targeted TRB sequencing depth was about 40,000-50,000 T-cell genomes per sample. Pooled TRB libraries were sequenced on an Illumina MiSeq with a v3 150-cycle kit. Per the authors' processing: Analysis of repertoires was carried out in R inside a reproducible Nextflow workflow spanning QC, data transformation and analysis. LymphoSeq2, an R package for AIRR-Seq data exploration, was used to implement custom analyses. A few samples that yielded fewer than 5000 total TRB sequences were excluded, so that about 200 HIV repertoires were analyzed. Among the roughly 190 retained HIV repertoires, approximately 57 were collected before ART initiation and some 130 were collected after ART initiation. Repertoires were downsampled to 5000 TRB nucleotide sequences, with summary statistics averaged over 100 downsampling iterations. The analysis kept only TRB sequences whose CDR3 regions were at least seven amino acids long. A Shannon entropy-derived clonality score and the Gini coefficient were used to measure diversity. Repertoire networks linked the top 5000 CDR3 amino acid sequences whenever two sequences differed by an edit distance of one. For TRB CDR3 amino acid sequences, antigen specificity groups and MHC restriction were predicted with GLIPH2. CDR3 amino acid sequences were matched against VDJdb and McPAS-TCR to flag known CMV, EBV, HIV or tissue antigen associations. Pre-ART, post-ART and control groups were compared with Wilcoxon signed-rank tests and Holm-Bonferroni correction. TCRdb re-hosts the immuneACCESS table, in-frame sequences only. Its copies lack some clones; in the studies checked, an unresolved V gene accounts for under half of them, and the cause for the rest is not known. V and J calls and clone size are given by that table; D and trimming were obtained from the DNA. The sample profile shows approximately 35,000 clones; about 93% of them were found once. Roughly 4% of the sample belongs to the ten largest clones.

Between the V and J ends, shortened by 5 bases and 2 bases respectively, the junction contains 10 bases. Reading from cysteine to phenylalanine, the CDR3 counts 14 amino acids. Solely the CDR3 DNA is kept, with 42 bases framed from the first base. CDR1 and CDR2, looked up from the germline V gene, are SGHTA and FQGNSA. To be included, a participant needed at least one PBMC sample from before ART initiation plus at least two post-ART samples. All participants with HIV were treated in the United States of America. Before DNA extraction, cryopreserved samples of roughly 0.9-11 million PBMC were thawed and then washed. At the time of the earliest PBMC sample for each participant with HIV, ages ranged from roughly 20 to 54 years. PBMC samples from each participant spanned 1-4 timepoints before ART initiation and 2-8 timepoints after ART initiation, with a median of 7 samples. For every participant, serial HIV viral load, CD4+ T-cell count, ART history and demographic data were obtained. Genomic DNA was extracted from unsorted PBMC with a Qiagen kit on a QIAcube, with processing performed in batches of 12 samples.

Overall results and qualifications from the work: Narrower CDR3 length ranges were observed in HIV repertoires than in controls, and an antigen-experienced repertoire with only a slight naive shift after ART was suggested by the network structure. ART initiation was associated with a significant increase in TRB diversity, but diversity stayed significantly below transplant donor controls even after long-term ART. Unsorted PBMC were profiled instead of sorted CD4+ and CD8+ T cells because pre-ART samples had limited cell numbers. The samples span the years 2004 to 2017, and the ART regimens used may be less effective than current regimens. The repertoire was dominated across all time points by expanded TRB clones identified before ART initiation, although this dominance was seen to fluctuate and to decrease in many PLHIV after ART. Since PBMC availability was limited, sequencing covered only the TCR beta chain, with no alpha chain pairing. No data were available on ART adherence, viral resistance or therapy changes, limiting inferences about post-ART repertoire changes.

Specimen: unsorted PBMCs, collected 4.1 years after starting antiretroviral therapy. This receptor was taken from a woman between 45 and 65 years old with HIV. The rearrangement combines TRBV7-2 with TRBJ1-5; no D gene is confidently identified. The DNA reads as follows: TGTGCCAGCAGCCCCGGAGCGGGCAATCAGCCCCAGCATTTT. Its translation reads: CASSPGAGNQPQHF.